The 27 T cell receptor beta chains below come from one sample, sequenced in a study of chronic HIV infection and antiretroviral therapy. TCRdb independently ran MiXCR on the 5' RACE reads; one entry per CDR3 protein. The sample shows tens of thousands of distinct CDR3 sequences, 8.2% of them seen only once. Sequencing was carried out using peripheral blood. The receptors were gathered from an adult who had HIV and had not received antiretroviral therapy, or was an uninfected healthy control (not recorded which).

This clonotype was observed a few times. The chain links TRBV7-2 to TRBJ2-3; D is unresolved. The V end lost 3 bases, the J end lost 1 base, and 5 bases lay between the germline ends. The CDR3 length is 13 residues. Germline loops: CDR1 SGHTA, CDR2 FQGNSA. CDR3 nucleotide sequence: TGTGCCAGCAGCTTCTCGGGCACAGATACGCAGTATTTT. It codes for CASSFSGTDTQYF.

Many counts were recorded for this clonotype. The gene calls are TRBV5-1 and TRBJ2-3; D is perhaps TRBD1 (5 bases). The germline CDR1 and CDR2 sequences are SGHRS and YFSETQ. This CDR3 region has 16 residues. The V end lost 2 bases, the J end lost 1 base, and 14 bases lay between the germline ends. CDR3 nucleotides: TGCGCCAGCAGCTTAAGTACGGCGACAGGCACAGATACGCAGTATTTT. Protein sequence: CASSLSTATGTDTQYF. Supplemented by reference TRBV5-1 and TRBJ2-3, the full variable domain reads KAGVTQTPRYLIKTRGQQVTLSCSPISGHRSVSWYQQTPGQGLQFLFEYFSETQRNKGNFPGRFSGRQFSNSRSEMNVSTLELGDSALYLCASSLSTATGTDTQYFGPGTRLTVL.

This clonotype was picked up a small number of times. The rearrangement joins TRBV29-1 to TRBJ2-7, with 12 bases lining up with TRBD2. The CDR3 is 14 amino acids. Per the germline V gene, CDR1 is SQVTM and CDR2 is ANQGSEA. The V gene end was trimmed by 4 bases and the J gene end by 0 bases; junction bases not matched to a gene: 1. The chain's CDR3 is CSVGLAGVSYEQYF. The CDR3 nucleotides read TGCAGCGTTGGACTAGCGGGAGTCTCCTACGAGCAGTACTTC.

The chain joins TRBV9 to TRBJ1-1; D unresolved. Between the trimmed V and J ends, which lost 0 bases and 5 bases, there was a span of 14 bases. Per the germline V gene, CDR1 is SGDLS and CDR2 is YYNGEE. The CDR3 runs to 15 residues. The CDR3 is CASSVEASGGTEAFF. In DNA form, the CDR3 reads TGTGCCAGCAGCGTAGAGGCCTCCGGAGGTACTGAAGCTTTCTTT.

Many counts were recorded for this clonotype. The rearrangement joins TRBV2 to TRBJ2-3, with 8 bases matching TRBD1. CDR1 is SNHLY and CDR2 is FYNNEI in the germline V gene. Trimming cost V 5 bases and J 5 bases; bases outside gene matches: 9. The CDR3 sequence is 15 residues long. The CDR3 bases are TGTGCCAGCAGTTACCGGACAGGGACAGAAGATACGCAGTATTTT. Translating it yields CASSYRTGTEDTQYF.

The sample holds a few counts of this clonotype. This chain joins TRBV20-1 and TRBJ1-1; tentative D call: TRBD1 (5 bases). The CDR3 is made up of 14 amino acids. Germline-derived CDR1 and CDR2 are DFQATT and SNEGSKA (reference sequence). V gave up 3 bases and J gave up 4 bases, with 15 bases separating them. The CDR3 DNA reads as TGCAGTGCTAGCCAATCATCGGGGGGCACTGAAGCTTTCTTT. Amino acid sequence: CSASQSSGGTEAFF.

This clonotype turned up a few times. The CDR3 DNA follows: TGCAGCGTTCTAGCGGGGGGAGATACGCAGTATTTT. Amino acid sequence: CSVLAGGDTQYF. The rearrangement links TRBV29-1 to TRBJ2-3; 11 bases are shared with TRBD2. J gave up 5 bases and V 5 bases, and 0 bases lay outside the gene matches. There are 12 residues in the CDR3. Germline V gives CDR1 SQVTM, CDR2 ANQGSEA.

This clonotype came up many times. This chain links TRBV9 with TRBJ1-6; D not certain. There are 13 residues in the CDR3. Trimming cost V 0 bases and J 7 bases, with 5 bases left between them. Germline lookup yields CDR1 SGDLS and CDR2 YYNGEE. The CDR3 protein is CASSVARNSPLHF. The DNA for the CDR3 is TGTGCCAGCAGCGTAGCTAGGAATTCACCCCTCCACTTT.

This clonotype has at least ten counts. CDR3 in DNA: TGTGCCAGCAGCCAAGATCGTGTAGCGGGAGGGTACGCAGATACGCAGTATTTT. As protein: CASSQDRVAGGYADTQYF. J is TRBJ2-3 and V is TRBV3-1; 11 bases are shared with TRBD2. J was trimmed by 4 bases and V by 0 bases; bases with no gene match: 9. Germline CDR1 and CDR2: LGHDT and YNNKEL (reference sequence). The CDR3 loop spans 18 amino acids.

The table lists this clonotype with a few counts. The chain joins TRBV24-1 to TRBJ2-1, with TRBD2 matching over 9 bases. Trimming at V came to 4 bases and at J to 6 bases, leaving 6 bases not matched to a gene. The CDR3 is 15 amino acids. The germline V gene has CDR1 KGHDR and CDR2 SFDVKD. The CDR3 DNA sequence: TGTGCCACCAGTGACATTAGCGGGAGTCGCAATGAGCAGTTCTTC. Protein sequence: CATSDISGSRNEQFF.

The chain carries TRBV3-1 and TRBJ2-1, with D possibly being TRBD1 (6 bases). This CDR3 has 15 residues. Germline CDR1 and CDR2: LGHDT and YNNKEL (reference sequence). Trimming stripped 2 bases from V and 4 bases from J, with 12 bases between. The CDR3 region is CASSQSPTGYNEQFF. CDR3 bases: TGTGCCAGCAGCCAATCCCCGACAGGTTACAATGAGCAGTTCTTC.

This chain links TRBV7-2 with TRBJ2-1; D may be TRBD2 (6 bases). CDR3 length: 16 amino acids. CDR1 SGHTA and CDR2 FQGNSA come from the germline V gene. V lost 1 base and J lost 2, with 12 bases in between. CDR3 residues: CASSLVERAPYNEQFF. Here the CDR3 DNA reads TGTGCCAGCAGCTTAGTGGAGCGGGCCCCCTACAATGAGCAGTTCTTC.

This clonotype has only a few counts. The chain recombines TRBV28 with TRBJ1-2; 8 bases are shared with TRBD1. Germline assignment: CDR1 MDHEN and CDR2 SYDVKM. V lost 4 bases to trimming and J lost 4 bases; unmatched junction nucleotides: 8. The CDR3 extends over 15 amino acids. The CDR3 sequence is CASSSGQGDLYGYTF. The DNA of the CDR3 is TGTGCCAGCAGTTCCGGACAGGGAGACCTCTATGGCTACACCTTC.

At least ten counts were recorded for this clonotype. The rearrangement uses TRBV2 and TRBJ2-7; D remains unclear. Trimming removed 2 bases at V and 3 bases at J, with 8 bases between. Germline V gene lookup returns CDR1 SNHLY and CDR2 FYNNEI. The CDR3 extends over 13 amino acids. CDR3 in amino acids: CASSENQHYEQYF. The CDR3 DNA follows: TGTGCCAGCAGTGAAAATCAGCACTACGAGCAGTACTTC.

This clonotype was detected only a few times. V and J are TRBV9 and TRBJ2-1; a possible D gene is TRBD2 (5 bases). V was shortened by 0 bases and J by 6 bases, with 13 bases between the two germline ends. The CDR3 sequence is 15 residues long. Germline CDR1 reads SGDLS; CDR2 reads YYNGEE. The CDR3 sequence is CASSVVAGKGNEQFF. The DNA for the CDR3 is TGTGCCAGCAGCGTAGTCGCCGGGAAGGGCAATGAGCAGTTCTTC.

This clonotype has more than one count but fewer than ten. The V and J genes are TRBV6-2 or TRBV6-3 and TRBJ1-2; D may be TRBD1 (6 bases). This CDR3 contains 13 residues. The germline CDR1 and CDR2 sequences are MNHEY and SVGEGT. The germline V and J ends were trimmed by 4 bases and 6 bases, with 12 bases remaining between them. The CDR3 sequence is CASSFYGGNGYTF. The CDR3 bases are TGTGCCAGCAGTTTTTATGGGGGCAATGGCTACACCTTC.

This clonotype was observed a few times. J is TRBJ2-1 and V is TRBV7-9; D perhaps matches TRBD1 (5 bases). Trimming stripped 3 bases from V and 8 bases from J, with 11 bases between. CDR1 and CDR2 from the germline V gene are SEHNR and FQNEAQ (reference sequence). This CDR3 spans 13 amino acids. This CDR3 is CASSFRGIHEQFF. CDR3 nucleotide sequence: TGTGCCAGCAGCTTTAGGGGTATACATGAGCAGTTCTTC.

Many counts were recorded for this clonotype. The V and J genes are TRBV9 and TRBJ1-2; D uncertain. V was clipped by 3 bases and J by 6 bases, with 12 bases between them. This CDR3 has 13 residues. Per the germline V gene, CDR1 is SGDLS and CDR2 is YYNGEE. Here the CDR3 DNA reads TGTGCCAGCAGCGCGAGGTATTCCGATGGCTACACCTTC. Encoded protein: CASSARYSDGYTF.

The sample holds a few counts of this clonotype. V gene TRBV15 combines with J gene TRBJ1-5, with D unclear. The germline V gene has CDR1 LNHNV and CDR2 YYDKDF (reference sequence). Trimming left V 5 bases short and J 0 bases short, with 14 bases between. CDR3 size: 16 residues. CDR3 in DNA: TGTGCCACCAGCTTGACCAGTCACCATAGCAATCAGCCCCAGCATTTT. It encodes CATSLTSHHSNQPQHF.

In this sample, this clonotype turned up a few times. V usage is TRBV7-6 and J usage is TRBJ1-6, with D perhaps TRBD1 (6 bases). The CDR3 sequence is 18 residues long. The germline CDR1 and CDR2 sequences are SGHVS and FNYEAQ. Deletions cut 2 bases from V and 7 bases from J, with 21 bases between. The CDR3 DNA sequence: TGTGCCAGCAGCTTATTCTCTCCTCCCCTAGGGGGAAATTCACCCCTCCACTTT. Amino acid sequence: CASSLFSPPLGGNSPLHF.

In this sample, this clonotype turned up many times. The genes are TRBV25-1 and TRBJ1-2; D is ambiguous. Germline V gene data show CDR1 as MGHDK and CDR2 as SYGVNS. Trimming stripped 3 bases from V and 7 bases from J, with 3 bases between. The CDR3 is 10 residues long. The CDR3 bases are TGTGCCAGCAGTGACTTTGGCTACACCTTC. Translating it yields CASSDFGYTF.

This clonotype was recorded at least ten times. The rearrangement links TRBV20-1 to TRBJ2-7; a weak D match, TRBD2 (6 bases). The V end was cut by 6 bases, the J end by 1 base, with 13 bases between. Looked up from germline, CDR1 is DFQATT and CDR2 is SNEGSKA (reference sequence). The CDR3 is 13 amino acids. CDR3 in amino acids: CSATGTASYEQYF. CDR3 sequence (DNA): TGCAGTGCAACCGGGACTGCTTCCTACGAGCAGTACTTC.

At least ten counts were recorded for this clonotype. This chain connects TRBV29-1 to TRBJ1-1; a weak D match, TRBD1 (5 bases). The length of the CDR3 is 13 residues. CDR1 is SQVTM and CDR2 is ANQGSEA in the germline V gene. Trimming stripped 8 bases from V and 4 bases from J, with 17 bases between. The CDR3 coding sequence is TGCAGCTCATCCGGGGGTGCGGCCACTGAAGCTTTCTTT. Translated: CSSSGGAATEAFF.

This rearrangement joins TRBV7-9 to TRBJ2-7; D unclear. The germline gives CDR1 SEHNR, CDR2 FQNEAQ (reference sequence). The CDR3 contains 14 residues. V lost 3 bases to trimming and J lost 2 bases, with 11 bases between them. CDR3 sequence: CASSLRNWPYEQYF. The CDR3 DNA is TGTGCCAGCAGCTTGAGGAACTGGCCCTACGAGCAGTACTTC.

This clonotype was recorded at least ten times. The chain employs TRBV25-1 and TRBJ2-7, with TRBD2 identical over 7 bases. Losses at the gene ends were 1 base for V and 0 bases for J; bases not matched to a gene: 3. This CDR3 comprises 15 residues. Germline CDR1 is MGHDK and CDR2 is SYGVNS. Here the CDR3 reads CASSESGGSSYEQYF. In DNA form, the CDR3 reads TGTGCCAGCAGTGAATCGGGGGGAAGCTCCTACGAGCAGTACTTC.

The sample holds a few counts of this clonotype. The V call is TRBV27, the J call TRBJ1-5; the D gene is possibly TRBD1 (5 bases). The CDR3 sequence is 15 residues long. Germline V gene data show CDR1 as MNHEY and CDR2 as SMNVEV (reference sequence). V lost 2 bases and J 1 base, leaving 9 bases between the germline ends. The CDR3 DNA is TGTGCCAGCAGTTTAGTTCCAGGGAGCAATCAGCCCCAGCATTTT. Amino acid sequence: CASSLVPGSNQPQHF.

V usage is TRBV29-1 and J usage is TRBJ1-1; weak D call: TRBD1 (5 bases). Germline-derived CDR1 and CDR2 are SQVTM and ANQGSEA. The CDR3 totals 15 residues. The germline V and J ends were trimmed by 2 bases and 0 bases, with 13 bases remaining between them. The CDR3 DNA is TGCAGCGTTGAACGGGGGAGGTCCATGAACACTGAAGCTTTCTTT. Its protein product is CSVERGRSMNTEAFF.